Following are 8 T cell receptor beta chains from one sample sequenced in a study of T cells in Graves' hyperthyroidism and ophthalmopathy. The TCR beta CDR3 regions underwent amplification using RNA transcripts as the source. In the first-round RT-PCR of the TCR CDR3, the HTBI primer set was used. TCRdb recomputed calls from the multiplex PCR reads with MiXCR, one row per CDR3 protein. The sample contains roughly 500,000 distinct CDR3 sequences, 46% of which appear only once. The material sequenced was peripheral blood or thyroid tissue (not recorded which). These receptors all stem from an adult woman with Graves' disease, either hyperthyroidism or ophthalmopathy (not recorded which).

This clonotype was seen a handful of times. The genes are TRBV5-1 and TRBJ2-7; TRBD1 aligns across 8 bases. Germline loops: CDR1 SGHRS, CDR2 YFSETQ. The V and J ends lost 3 bases and 3 bases, in that order; junction bases with no gene match: 11. The CDR3 has 16 amino acids. CDR3 residues: CASSSSFLDRVYEQYF. The CDR3 bases are TGCGCCAGCAGCTCCTCCTTTCTGGACAGGGTCTACGAGCAGTACTTC.

This clonotype was counted a few times. The V call is TRBV2, the J call TRBJ1-1; TRBD1 is a possible D gene (5 bases). The V end was cut by 11 bases, the J end by 4 bases, with 23 bases between. The CDR3 spans 15 residues. Germline CDR1 reads SNHLY; CDR2 reads FYNNEI. DNA of the CDR3: TGTGCCGGGGGTCGCAGTGAAGCATGGCCCACTGAAGCTTTCTTT. Its protein is CAGGRSEAWPTEAFF.

This chain connects TRBV7-6 to TRBJ2-1, with D hard to call. The CDR3 length is 14 residues. V lost 5 bases, J lost 6 bases, and 14 bases lay in between. The germline gives CDR1 SGHVS, CDR2 FNYEAQ. The CDR3 bases are TGTGCCAGCAGCCAACGCCTTCGGAGCAATGAGCAGTTCTTC. Amino acid sequence: CASSQRLRSNEQFF.

The chain couples TRBV10-3 to TRBJ2-7, with 10 bases matching TRBD1. In germline, CDR1 is ENHRY, CDR2 SYGVKD. This CDR3 region has 13 residues. V trimming: 6 bases; J trimming: 5 bases; junction bases outside the gene matches: 4. The DNA for the CDR3 is TGTGCCATCAGAGGACAGGGGGTCCACGAGCAGTACTTC. Its protein is CAIRGQGVHEQYF.

This chain joins TRBV7-6 and TRBJ2-7; 9 positions match TRBD1. V lost 1 base, J lost 3 bases, and 16 bases stayed unmatched. Germline V lookup: CDR1 SGHVS, CDR2 FNYEAQ. This CDR3 contains 19 residues. The CDR3, as DNA: TGTGCCAGCAGCTTAGTCCAGGGGACAGGGTTTTCCTCGAACTACGAGCAGTACTTC. This sequence encodes CASSLVQGTGFSSNYEQYF.

This clonotype was recorded once. The rearrangement uses TRBV20-1 and TRBJ1-3; D not certain. V was clipped by 2 bases and J by 0 bases, with 11 bases between them. CDR1 is DFQATT and CDR2 is SNEGSKA in the germline V gene (reference sequence). The CDR3 is 15 residues long. DNA of the CDR3: TGCAGTGCTAGACCCACAGCAAGCTCTGGAAACACCATATATTTT. It specifies CSARPTASSGNTIYF.

The rearrangement uses TRBV20-1 and TRBJ1-1; D not resolved. The CDR3 contains 12 residues. Trimming shortened V by 3 bases and J by 5 bases, and 10 bases separated the two germline ends. From germline, CDR1 is DFQATT and CDR2 SNEGSKA (reference sequence). CDR3 DNA: TGCAGTGCTAGTGAGTTGGGAACTGAAGCTTTCTTT. Its protein is CSASELGTEAFF.

The V gene is TRBV6-5, the J gene TRBJ1-2; tentatively, D is TRBD1 (5 bases). This CDR3 comprises 15 residues. In germline, CDR1 is MNHEY, CDR2 SVGAGI. Trimming removed 7 bases from V and 0 bases from J, with 15 bases in between. The CDR3 coding sequence is TGTGCCAGCACCTACAGTGACAGAGCTAACTATGGCTACACCTTC. It codes for CASTYSDRANYGYTF.